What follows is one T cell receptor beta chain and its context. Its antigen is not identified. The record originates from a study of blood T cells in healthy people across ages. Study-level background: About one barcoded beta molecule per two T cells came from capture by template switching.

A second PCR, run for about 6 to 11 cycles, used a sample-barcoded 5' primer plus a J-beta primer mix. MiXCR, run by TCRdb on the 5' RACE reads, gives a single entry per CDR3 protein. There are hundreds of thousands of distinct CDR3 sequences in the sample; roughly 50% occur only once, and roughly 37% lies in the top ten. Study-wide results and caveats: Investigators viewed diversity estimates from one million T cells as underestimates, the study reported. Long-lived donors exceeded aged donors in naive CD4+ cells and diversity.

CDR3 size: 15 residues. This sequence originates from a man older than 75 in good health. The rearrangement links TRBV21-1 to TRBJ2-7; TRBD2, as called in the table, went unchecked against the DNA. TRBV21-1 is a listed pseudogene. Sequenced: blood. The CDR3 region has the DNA TGTGCCAGCAGCAACGACGGGCCGAGCTCCTACGAGCAGTACTTC. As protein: CASSNDGPSSYEQYF.